This TCR beta chain originates from a study of Ad26.COV2.S vaccination and SARS-CoV-2 variants. Method: immunoSEQ multiplex PCR; TCRdb's copy keeps in-frame clones and lacks some. The sample holds around 300,000 clones, around 90% seen once. In germline, CDR1 is SQVTM, CDR2 ANQGSEA. This CDR3 is 13 amino acids long. Treatment given: around 19 received Ad26.COV2.S at low or high dose, single or two shots; several received placebo; per-sample allocation not given. The samples were gathered on day 63 after the first injection of vaccine or placebo. The chain has TRBV29-1 and TRBJ2-3; the match to TRBD1 covers 9 bases. The sample here was peripheral blood, taken in a trial of Ad26.COV2.S vaccine versus placebo. The receptor's source is a person between 18 and 65 years old who received the Ad26.COV2.S COVID-19 vaccine or a placebo. CDR3 in DNA: TGCAGAGCCGGGACAGGGATTATAGATACGCAGTATTTT. Translation gives CRAGTGIIDTQYF.